This TCR beta chain comes out of a study of patients and donors after allogeneic stem cell transplantation. In TCRdb, the RT-PCR reads were re-called with MiXCR into one record per CDR3 protein. This sample has approximately 1,500 distinct CDR3 sequences; under 25% occur once, and the top ten carry roughly 13%. The sequenced sample consisted of blood, either unsorted or a sorted T cell fraction (not recorded which). The receptor's source is a human donor who was either an allogeneic HSCT recipient or a stem cell or donor lymphocyte infusion donor (not recorded which). It is not recorded whose cells these are; they may come from a transplant donor.

CDR3 sequence: CASSGQELPYEQYF. CDR3 DNA: TGTGCCAGCAGCGGACAGGAGCTCCCCTACGAGCAGTACTTC. J is TRBJ2-7 and V is TRBV9; perhaps TRBD1 as D (6 bases). The germline CDR1 and CDR2 sequences are SGDLS and YYNGEE. V was shortened by 3 bases and J by 2 bases, with 12 bases between the two germline ends. CDR3 length: 14 residues.